The 23 T cell receptor beta chains below come from one sample, sequenced in a study of blood T cell repertoires in COVID-19. Sequenced by immunoSEQ multiplex PCR; TCRdb stores in-frame clones only, minus some. The sample shows under 300,000 clones, approximately 82% of them seen only once. The sample consisted of peripheral blood. These receptors all come from a woman aged 18-29 years with acute or convalescent COVID-19.

This chain links TRBV30 with TRBJ1-4; possibly TRBD1 for D (6 bases). Trimming took off 1 base at V and 7 bases at J, with 16 bases between the two ends. CDR1 GTSNPN and CDR2 SVGIG come from the germline V gene (reference sequence). The CDR3 spans 15 residues. The CDR3 nucleotides read TGTGCCTGGAGTGAGAAGCAGGGGTTGGGTGAAAAACTGTTTTTT. Residues: CAWSEKQGLGEKLFF.

The V gene is TRBV10-3, the J gene TRBJ2-1, with a possible D match to TRBD2 (5 bases). Looked up from germline, CDR1 is ENHRY and CDR2 is SYGVKD. The V and J ends lost 7 bases and 8 bases respectively, with 21 bases between them. This CDR3 is built from 15 residues. The CDR3 DNA reads as TGTGCCATCAAAGAAACTCTCGGGAAATTCGATGAGCAGTTCTTC. Translating gives CAIKETLGKFDEQFF.

The V call is TRBV4-2, the J call TRBJ2-2; 10 bases line up with TRBD2. This CDR3 is 18 amino acids long. Germline V gene sequence: CDR1 LGHNA, CDR2 YNFKEQ. The J segment lost 0 bases and the V segment lost 4 bases, leaving 8 bases of the junction unmatched. The CDR3 DNA sequence: TGTGCCAGCAGCCCTGGACTAGCGGCCAATTCGAACACCGGGGAGCTGTTTTTT. Its protein product is CASSPGLAANSNTGELFF.

J is TRBJ2-3 and V is TRBV9, with 8 bases lining up with TRBD2. The germline V gene has CDR1 SGDLS and CDR2 YYNGEE. The CDR3 totals 14 residues. V was clipped by 7 bases and J by 5 bases; unmatched bases: 9. The CDR3 DNA reads TGTGCCAGCGGGCTTGCGGGAGGTGTAGATACGCAGTATTTT. Amino acid sequence: CASGLAGGVDTQYF.

V and J are TRBV10-1 and TRBJ2-5; TRBD2 matches at 14 bases. Germline CDR1 and CDR2: WNHNN and SYGVQD (reference sequence). CDR3 size: 16 residues. V trimming: 6 bases; J trimming: 3 bases; junction bases outside the gene matches: 6. The CDR3 region has the DNA TGCGCCAGCAGAGCAGGGACTAGCGGGAGAGAAGAGACCCAGTACTTC. Translating gives CASRAGTSGREETQYF.

The chain carries TRBV5-1 and TRBJ1-6; 7 nucleotides agree with TRBD1. V shed 0 bases, J shed 7 bases, and the junction held 10 bases outside the gene matches. The CDR3 spans 17 residues. Germline V gene lookup returns CDR1 SGHRS and CDR2 YFSETQ. Written as DNA, the CDR3 is TGCGCCAGCAGCTTGGATTTCGGGGACAGATCAAATTCACCCCTCCACTTT. Translation gives CASSLDFGDRSNSPLHF.

The chain combines TRBV30 with TRBJ1-5, with TRBD1 matching 9 bases. Per germline, CDR1 GTSNPN and CDR2 SVGIG (reference sequence). The junction had 2 bases not matched to a gene; V was cut back by 3 bases and J by 2 bases. The CDR3 length is 14 residues. This chain's CDR3 is CAWSRDRGNQPQHF. CDR3 sequence (DNA): TGTGCCTGGAGCCGGGACAGGGGCAATCAGCCCCAGCATTTT.

The chain combines TRBV20-1 with TRBJ2-5; tentative D call: TRBD2 (7 bases). The germline V gene encodes CDR1 DFQATT and CDR2 SNEGSKA (reference sequence). Trimming removed 3 bases at V and 2 bases at J, with 13 bases between. This CDR3 is 14 amino acids long. The CDR3 sequence: CSASTRGGQETQYF. The CDR3 DNA is TGCAGTGCTAGTACCAGGGGAGGGCAAGAGACCCAGTACTTC.

This chain connects TRBV6-5 to TRBJ2-1, with unresolved D. This CDR3 spans 13 amino acids. V gave up 10 bases and J gave up 3 bases, with 13 bases separating them. The germline V gene encodes CDR1 MNHEY and CDR2 SVGAGI. The CDR3 DNA reads TGTGCCAACTCCAGGATGGGCTACAATGAGCAGTTCTTC. It codes for CANSRMGYNEQFF.

The chain combines TRBV4-1 with TRBJ1-2, with 9 positions matching TRBD1. Germline trimming cut 3 bases from V and 6 bases from J; bases unmatched to any gene: 2. This CDR3 has 13 amino acids. Germline values: CDR1 MGHRA, CDR2 YSYEKL. The CDR3 bases are TGCGCCAGCAGCCACCGGACAGGGGATGGCTACACCTTC. It specifies CASSHRTGDGYTF.

This clone appeared many times. The chain couples TRBV2 to TRBJ2-2; the D is unclear. The CDR3 runs 14 residues. The germline V gene encodes CDR1 SNHLY and CDR2 FYNNEI. Trimming cost V 4 bases and J 0 bases, with 6 bases left between them. As DNA, the CDR3 is TGTGCCAGCAGTGCCAGCGCGAACACCGGGGAGCTGTTTTTT. It yields the protein CASSASANTGELFF.

The V call is TRBV4-3, the J call TRBJ1-1; D not resolved. This CDR3 spans 13 amino acids. V shed 0 bases and J shed 11 bases, with 13 bases lying between them. Germline assignment: CDR1 LGHNA and CDR2 YSLEER. DNA of the CDR3: TGCGCCAGCAGCCAAGATGAGTCCGGGGTGGCTTTCTTT. As protein: CASSQDESGVAFF.

CDR3 DNA: TGTGCCAGCAGCTTGGTGGGAGGGTCACAAGAGACCCAGTACTTC. This codes for CASSLVGGSQETQYF. J is TRBJ2-5 and V is TRBV5-6; TRBD2 agrees at 7 bases. The CDR3 contains 15 residues. CDR1 and CDR2 (germline): SGHDT, YYEEEE. The V segment lost 0 bases and the J segment 2 bases; nucleotides outside the gene matches: 4. The full variable domain, its missing parts supplied by reference TRBV5-6 and TRBJ2-5, is DAGVTQSPTHLIKTRGQQVTLRCSPKSGHDTVSWYQQALGQGPQFIFQYYEEEERQRGNFPDRFSGHQFPNYSSELNVNALLLGDSALYLCASSLVGGSQETQYFGPGTRLLVL.

The CDR3 DNA is TGTGCCAGCAGCTTAGGAACCGGGATCACTGAAGCTTTCTTT. This sequence encodes CASSLGTGITEAFF. The V and J genes are TRBV7-9 and TRBJ1-1; D not resolved. Trimming removed 1 base at V and 4 bases at J, with 10 bases between. The CDR3 contains 14 residues. The germline V gene encodes CDR1 SEHNR and CDR2 FQNEAQ (reference sequence). Based on the CDR3 plus reference TRBV7-9 and TRBJ1-1, the full variable domain is DTGVSQNPRHKITKRGQNVTFRCDPISEHNRLYWYRQTLGQGPEFLTYFQNEAQLEKSRLLSDRFSAERPKGSFSTLEIQRTEQGDSAMYLCASSLGTGITEAFFGQGTRLTVV.

The rearrangement uses TRBV3-1 (or the pseudogene TRBV3-2) and TRBJ1-1; no definite D call. Per germline, CDR1 LGHDT and CDR2 YNNKEL (reference sequence). Trimming took 1 base from V and 6 from J, leaving 12 bases between them. This CDR3 is built from 14 residues. The CDR3 DNA reads TGTGCCAGCAGCCAAGGCACGGTGGAGCCTGAAGCTTTCTTT. It is translated as CASSQGTVEPEAFF.

The chain joins TRBV29-1 to TRBJ2-1; TRBD2 matches at 9 bases. The CDR3 extends over 13 amino acids. With V trimmed by 5 bases and J by 3 bases, 2 bases remained unmatched. CDR1 SQVTM and CDR2 ANQGSEA come from the germline V gene. In DNA, the CDR3 is TGCAGCGTTTTGACTAGCGGCTACAATGAGCAGTTCTTC. As protein: CSVLTSGYNEQFF.

The gene calls are TRBV27 and TRBJ1-6; 9 bases align to TRBD1. The J segment lost 14 bases and the V segment lost 2 bases, leaving 10 bases of the junction unmatched. Germline assignment: CDR1 MNHEY and CDR2 SMNVEV (reference sequence). The CDR3 is 15 amino acids. CDR3 nucleotide sequence: TGTGCCAGCAGTTTACGAGGGACAGGGATGTTCTCCCTCCACTTT. Translated, it gives CASSLRGTGMFSLHF.

This clone came up a few times. The chain combines TRBV12-3 or TRBV12-4 with TRBJ2-7, with D perhaps TRBD1 (5 bases). The CDR3 covers 13 residues. V was cut by 4 bases and J by 4 bases, with 11 bases left in between. The CDR3 region is CASSSRAGYEQYF. The CDR3 region has the DNA TGTGCCAGCAGTTCCAGGGCCGGTTACGAGCAGTACTTC.

A few counts support this clone. The chain has TRBV4-2 and TRBJ1-4, with a tentative D call TRBD1 (6 bases). Trimming cost V 7 bases and J 4 bases, with 10 bases left between them. The CDR3 contains 13 residues. In germline, CDR1 is LGHNA, CDR2 YNFKEQ. In nucleotides, the CDR3 is TGTGCCAGCACCCGACAGGTTAATGAAAAACTGTTTTTT. As protein: CASTRQVNEKLFF.

This clone was recorded only once. This chain connects TRBV2 to TRBJ2-2, with unresolved D. V gave up 7 bases and J gave up 3 bases, with 6 bases separating them. CDR3 length equals 12 residues. In germline, CDR1 is SNHLY, CDR2 FYNNEI. The CDR3 here is CASNSDTGELFF. The CDR3 nucleotides read TGTGCCAGCAATTCTGACACCGGGGAGCTGTTTTTT.

V gene TRBV5-1 combines with J gene TRBJ1-6, with 7 bases matching TRBD1. Germline CDR1 SGHRS, CDR2 YFSETQ. The CDR3 is 16 amino acids. J was trimmed by 6 bases and V by 5 bases; bases with no gene match: 11. The CDR3 nucleotides are TGCGCCAGCAGATTTGAGGGGGCGCTTAGTAATTCACCCCTCCACTTT. Translated: CASRFEGALSNSPLHF.

The chain carries TRBV15 and TRBJ2-2; D possibly corresponds to TRBD2 (6 bases). Trimming took off 0 bases at V and 5 bases at J, with 13 bases between the two ends. CDR3 length equals 16 residues. Germline assignment: CDR1 LNHNV and CDR2 YYDKDF (reference sequence). The CDR3 coding sequence is TGTGCCACCAGCAGAGAGACGGGAGTTAAAACCGGGGAGCTGTTTTTT. It is translated as CATSRETGVKTGELFF.

This chain uses TRBV15 with TRBJ1-2; no reliable D call. Deletions cut 7 bases from V and 4 bases from J, with 22 bases between. This CDR3 region has 16 residues. Germline V CDR1 and CDR2: LNHNV, YYDKDF (reference sequence). Here the CDR3 reads CATTTDLQIPLYGYTF. In DNA, the CDR3 is TGTGCCACCACAACAGATTTACAGATTCCCCTCTATGGCTACACCTTC.